A single sample is the source of the 9 T cell receptor beta chains below, sequenced in a study of T cells in Graves' hyperthyroidism and ophthalmopathy. Amplification of TCR beta CDR3 regions used RNA as the template. The primer set for the first-round RT-PCR of the TCR CDR3 was HTBI. TCRdb re-called the multiplex PCR reads with MiXCR, one entry per CDR3 protein. The sample includes around 500,000 distinct CDR3 sequences, 14% of them seen just once. The sample was blood. The receptors stem from a woman aged 35 to 49 with Graves' hyperthyroidism.

There are many counts of this clonotype. V is TRBV7-9 and J is TRBJ2-7; TRBD1 agrees at 9 bases. This CDR3 comprises 15 residues. The germline CDR1 and CDR2 sequences are SEHNR and FQNEAQ (reference sequence). Trimming cost V 5 bases and J 5 bases; bases outside gene matches: 10. CDR3 coding DNA: TGTGCCAGCAGCCCTCGGACAGGGGAAACCCACGAGCAGTACTTC. Translating it yields CASSPRTGETHEQYF.

This clonotype was observed at least ten times. This chain uses TRBV7-8 with TRBJ1-4; D ambiguous. Trimming took off 1 base at V and 5 bases at J, with 11 bases between the two ends. This CDR3 contains 15 residues. Per the germline V gene, CDR1 is SGHVS and CDR2 is FQNEAQ. CDR3: CASSLDSSRNEKLFF. CDR3 DNA sequence: TGTGCCAGCAGCTTAGATTCGTCCAGAAATGAAAAACTGTTTTTT.

This clonotype was observed at least ten times. The chain joins TRBV7-9 to TRBJ2-1, with 8 nucleotides matching TRBD2. J gave up 6 bases and V 5 bases, and 9 bases lay outside the gene matches. The CDR3 is 15 residues long. Germline V gene lookup returns CDR1 SEHNR and CDR2 FQNEAQ (reference sequence). DNA for the CDR3: TGTGCCAGCAGCCGTACTAGCGGCAGTGGCAATGAGCAGTTCTTC. It specifies CASSRTSGSGNEQFF.

The chain has TRBV6-2 or TRBV6-3 and TRBJ2-2, with D possibly called TRBD1 or TRBD2 (5 bases each). Germline CDR1 reads MNHEY; CDR2 reads SVGEGT. V lost 5 bases and J lost 5, with 9 bases in between. The CDR3 is 13 amino acids. CDR3 loop: CASSQGRTGELFF. DNA of the CDR3: TGTGCCAGCAGTCAGGGACGAACCGGGGAGCTGTTTTTT.

J is TRBJ2-3 and V is TRBV4-1; D possibly corresponds to TRBD1 (6 bases). The CDR3 is 16 residues long. V was pared by 0 bases and J by 2 bases, with 12 bases between. Germline-derived CDR1 and CDR2 are MGHRA and YSYEKL. The CDR3 DNA follows: TGCGCCAGCAGCCAAGAAGGACAGATGTACACAGATACGCAGTATTTT. Amino acids: CASSQEGQMYTDTQYF.

The V gene is TRBV10-1, the J gene TRBJ2-3; 8 positions agree with TRBD2. This CDR3 is built from 14 residues. The junction had 3 bases not matched to a gene; V was cut back by 7 bases and J by 0 bases. Per germline, CDR1 WNHNN and CDR2 SYGVQD (reference sequence). The CDR3 region is CASKASGSTDTQYF. CDR3 nucleotide sequence: TGCGCCAGCAAAGCTAGCGGGAGCACAGATACGCAGTATTTT.

The chain employs TRBV20-1 and TRBJ1-1; no firm D call. The CDR3 spans 14 residues. In germline, CDR1 is DFQATT, CDR2 SNEGSKA (reference sequence). V was cut by 3 bases and J by 1 base, with 12 bases left in between. Here the CDR3 reads CSARPRGWNTEAFF. As DNA, the CDR3 is TGCAGTGCTAGGCCCCGAGGTTGGAACACTGAAGCTTTCTTT.

At least ten counts were recorded for this clonotype. This rearrangement joins TRBV7-9 to TRBJ2-7, with 8 nucleotides matching TRBD1. CDR3 length: 15 amino acids. Looked up from germline, CDR1 is SEHNR and CDR2 is FQNEAQ (reference sequence). With V trimmed by 0 bases and J by 2 bases, 3 bases remained unmatched. The CDR3 sequence: CASSLAGTGAYEQYF. The DNA for the CDR3 is TGTGCCAGCAGCTTAGCCGGGACAGGAGCCTACGAGCAGTACTTC.

In this sample, this clonotype turned up many times. The chain links TRBV27 to TRBJ1-1, with D unresolved. This CDR3 has 13 amino acids. Germline-derived CDR1 and CDR2 are MNHEY and SMNVEV (reference sequence). V was pared by 2 bases and J by 3 bases, with 7 bases between. The CDR3 DNA is TGTGCCAGCAGTTTAGGGGTATACACTGAAGCTTTCTTT. Translation gives CASSLGVYTEAFF.